The 5 T cell receptor beta chains below come from one sample, sequenced in a study of T-cell reconstitution after alpha-beta-depleted transplantation in children. Unique molecular identifiers were incorporated when the TCRbeta library was constructed. TCRdb re-derived calls from the PCR reads in MiXCR, one entry per CDR3 protein. The sample shows tens of thousands of distinct CDR3 sequences, 35% to 55% of them seen only once. The starting material was PBMCs, mostly from graft donor cells, obtained 360 days after TCRalphabeta/CD19-depleted stem cell transplant. Source of these receptors: a male patient younger than 18 who had a stem cell transplant for acute lymphoblastic leukemia, so the T cells may come from the graft donor.

The chain employs TRBV28 and TRBJ2-1, with 13 positions matching TRBD2. The CDR3 is 16 amino acids. Germline trimming cut 3 bases from V and 8 bases from J; bases unmatched to any gene: 7. Germline-derived CDR1 and CDR2 are MDHEN and SYDVKM. CDR3 sequence: CASSFLRTSGSDEQFF. In DNA form, the CDR3 reads TGTGCCAGCAGTTTCCTAAGGACTAGCGGGAGCGATGAGCAGTTCTTC.

This chain connects TRBV20-1 to TRBJ2-7; 8 bases are a match to TRBD2. In germline, CDR1 is DFQATT, CDR2 SNEGSKA (reference sequence). CDR3 length: 15 residues. V was clipped by 3 bases and J by 3 bases; unmatched bases: 10. CDR3 coding DNA: TGCAGTGCTAGGGGGAGTAGCGGGGCTTTCTACGAGCAGTACTTC. Residues: CSARGSSGAFYEQYF.

The chain is built from TRBV12-3 or TRBV12-4 and TRBJ2-4; possibly TRBD1 or TRBD2 for D (5 bases each). This CDR3 region has 18 residues. V was trimmed by 6 bases and J by 9 bases, leaving 30 bases between them. The CDR3: CASSHSIRGPLFGTIQYF. The CDR3, as DNA: TGTGCCAGCAGCCATTCGATCCGGGGACCCCTTTTTGGTACCATTCAGTACTTC.

The sample holds a few counts of this clonotype. J is TRBJ2-2 and V is TRBV2; maybe TRBD1 (6 bases). V lost 6 bases to trimming and J lost 5 bases, with 22 bases between them. The CDR3 consists of 17 residues. CDR1 SNHLY and CDR2 FYNNEI come from the germline V gene. The DNA of the CDR3 is TGTGCCAGCAGGAGGACCCCGACAGGTTTGGATACCGGGGAGCTGTTTTTT. Its translation: CASRRTPTGLDTGELFF. The whole variable domain, remainder taken from reference TRBV2 and TRBJ2-2, is EPEVTQTPSHQVTQMGQEVILRCVPISNHLYFYWYRQILGQKVEFLVSFYNNEISEKSEIFDDQFSVERPDGSNFTLKIRSTKLEDSAMYFCASRRTPTGLDTGELFFGEGSRLTVL.

This clonotype was seen only a few times. The chain has TRBV7-8 and TRBJ2-7; D might be TRBD1 (6 bases). V was pared by 5 bases and J by 4 bases, with 15 bases between. This CDR3 region has 14 residues. The germline V gene encodes CDR1 SGHVS and CDR2 FQNEAQ. The CDR3 reads CASSHLGQSYEQYF. The CDR3, as DNA: TGTGCCAGCAGCCATCTGGGACAATCATACGAGCAGTACTTC.